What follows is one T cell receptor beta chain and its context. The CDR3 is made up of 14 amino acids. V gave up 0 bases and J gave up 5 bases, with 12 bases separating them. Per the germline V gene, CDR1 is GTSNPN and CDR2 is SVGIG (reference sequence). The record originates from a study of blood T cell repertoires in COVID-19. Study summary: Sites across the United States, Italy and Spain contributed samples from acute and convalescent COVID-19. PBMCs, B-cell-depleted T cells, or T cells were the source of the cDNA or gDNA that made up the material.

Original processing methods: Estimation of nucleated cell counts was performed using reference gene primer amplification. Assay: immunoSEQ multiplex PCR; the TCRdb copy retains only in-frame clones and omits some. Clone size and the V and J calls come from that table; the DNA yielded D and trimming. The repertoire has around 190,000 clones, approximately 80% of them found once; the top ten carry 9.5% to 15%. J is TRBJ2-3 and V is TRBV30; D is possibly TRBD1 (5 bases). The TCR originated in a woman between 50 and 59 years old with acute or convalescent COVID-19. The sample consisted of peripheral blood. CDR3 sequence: CAWSVGQLVDTQYF. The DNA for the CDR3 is TGTGCCTGGAGTGTGGGGCAGTTAGTAGATACGCAGTATTTT.